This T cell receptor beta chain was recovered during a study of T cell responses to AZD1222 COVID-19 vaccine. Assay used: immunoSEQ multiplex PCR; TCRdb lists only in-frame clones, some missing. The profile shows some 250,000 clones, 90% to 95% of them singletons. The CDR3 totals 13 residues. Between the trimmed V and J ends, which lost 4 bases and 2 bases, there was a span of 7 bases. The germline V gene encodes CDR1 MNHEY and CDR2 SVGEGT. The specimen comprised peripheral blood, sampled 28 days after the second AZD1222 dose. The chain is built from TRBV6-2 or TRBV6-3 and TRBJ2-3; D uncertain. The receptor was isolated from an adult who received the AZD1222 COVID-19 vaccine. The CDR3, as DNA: TGTGCCAGCAGTTCTTGGCCCACAGATACGCAGTATTTT. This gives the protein CASSSWPTDTQYF.